The source of this T cell receptor beta chain is a study of cytomegalovirus exposure and HLA in healthy donors. Findings and limits, study-wide: A later examination showed that TCR association rates differed by HLA locus, with DRB1 most and HLA-C fewest.

As concerns this clone: The antigen is unknown.

Primers included in the PCR were 60 Vbeta and 13 Jbeta primers. Libraries were prepared by immunoSEQ multiplex PCR; TCRdb keeps only in-frame clonotypes and omits some of them. The sample contains approximately 130,000 clones, approximately 80% of which appear only once. The sequence was obtained from a man aged 18 to 35 in good health and CMV-seronegative. The sequenced sample consisted of PBMCs.

In nucleotides, the CDR3 is TGTGCCAGTATACAGGGCTACGAGCAGTACTTC. Encoded protein: CASIQGYEQYF. V and J are TRBV21-1 and TRBJ2-7; the table assigns TRBD1, which was not confirmed against the DNA. TRBV21-1 is flagged as a pseudogene. The CDR3 spans 11 residues.